This T cell receptor beta chain was recorded in a study of cytomegalovirus exposure and HLA in healthy donors. Points from the study as a whole: In an earlier analysis, most TCR beta V segments were productive about 90% or about 30% of the time.

In the case of this clone: As yet, its antigen is unknown.

In the PCR, 60 Vbeta and 13 Jbeta primers were used. The table came from immunoSEQ multiplex PCR; TCRdb's copy has only in-frame clones and leaves some out. The profile shows approximately 140,000 clones, 82% of them singletons. The sequence was collected from a male donor in good health and CMV-seronegative. The sample comprised PBMCs.

In DNA, the CDR3 is TGTGCCAGTAGTACACTAGCGGGAGTTAATGAGCAGTTCTTC. Protein product: CASSTLAGVNEQFF. This chain uses TRBV19 with TRBJ2-1; 11 bases align to TRBD2. V dropped 4 bases and J dropped 7; count of bases not matched to a gene: 3. The CDR3 runs to 14 residues. Germline values: CDR1 LNHDA, CDR2 SQIVND (reference sequence).